The clone carrying this TCR beta chain was counted between two and nine times. Sequencing used immunoSEQ multiplex PCR; TCRdb keeps in-frame clones, though not all of them. The table lists about 150,000 clones, approximately 90% of them singletons, with roughly 15% in the top ten. The data were obtained in a study of blood T cell repertoires in COVID-19. At the level of the study: Acute and convalescent COVID-19 samples came from the United States, Italy and Spain. PBMCs, B-cell-depleted T cells, or T cells were the source of the cDNA or gDNA that made up the material.

The CDR3 runs to 16 residues. CDR1 and CDR2 (germline): MNHEY, SVGAGI. V was clipped by 2 bases and J by 6 bases; unmatched bases: 5. The sequenced sample was peripheral blood. This sequence joins TRBV6-5 and TRBJ2-2; 11 nucleotides align to TRBD1. The source of this sequence is a middle-aged woman with acute or convalescent COVID-19. In nucleotides, the CDR3 is TGTGCCAGCAGTTACCGAGGACAGGGGGCGCCCGGGGAGCTGTTTTTT. Amino acid sequence: CASSYRGQGAPGELFF.